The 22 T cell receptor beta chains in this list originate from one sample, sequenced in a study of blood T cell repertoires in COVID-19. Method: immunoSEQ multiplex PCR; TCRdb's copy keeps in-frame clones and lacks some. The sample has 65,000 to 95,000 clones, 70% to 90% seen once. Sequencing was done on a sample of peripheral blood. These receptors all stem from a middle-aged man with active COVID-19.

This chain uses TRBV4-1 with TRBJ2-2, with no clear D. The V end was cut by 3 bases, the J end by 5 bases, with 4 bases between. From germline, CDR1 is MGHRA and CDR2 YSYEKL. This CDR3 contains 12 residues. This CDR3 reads CASSHSTGELFF. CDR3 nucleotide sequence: TGCGCCAGCAGCCACAGTACCGGGGAGCTGTTTTTT.

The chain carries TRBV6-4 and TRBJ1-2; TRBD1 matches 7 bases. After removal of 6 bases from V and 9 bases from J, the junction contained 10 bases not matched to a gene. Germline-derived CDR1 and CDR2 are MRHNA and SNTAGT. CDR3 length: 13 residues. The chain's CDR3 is CASRQTGAGRYTF. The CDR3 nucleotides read TGTGCCAGCAGACAAACAGGGGCCGGGCGCTACACCTTC.

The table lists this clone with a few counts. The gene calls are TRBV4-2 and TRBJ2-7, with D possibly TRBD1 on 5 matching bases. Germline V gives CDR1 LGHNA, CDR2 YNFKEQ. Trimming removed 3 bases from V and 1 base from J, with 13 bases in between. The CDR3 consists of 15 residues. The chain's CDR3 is CASSQETDSSYEQYF. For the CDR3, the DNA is TGTGCCAGCAGCCAGGAAACAGACAGTTCCTACGAGCAGTACTTC.

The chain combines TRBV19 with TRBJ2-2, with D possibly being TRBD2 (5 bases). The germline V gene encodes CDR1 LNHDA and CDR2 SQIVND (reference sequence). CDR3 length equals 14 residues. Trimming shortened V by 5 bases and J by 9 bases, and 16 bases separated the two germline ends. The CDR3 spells CASSFAPGNRELFF. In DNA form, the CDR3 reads TGTGCCAGTAGTTTCGCCCCGGGGAACCGGGAGCTGTTTTTT.

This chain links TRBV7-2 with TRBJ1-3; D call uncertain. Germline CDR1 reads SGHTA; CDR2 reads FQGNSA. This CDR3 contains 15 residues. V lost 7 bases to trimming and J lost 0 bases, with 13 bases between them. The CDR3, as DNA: TGTGCCAGCACCTCCGAACCCAGCTCTGGAAACACCATATATTTT. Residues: CASTSEPSSGNTIYF. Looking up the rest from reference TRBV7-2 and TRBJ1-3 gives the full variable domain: GAGVSQSPSNKVTEKGKDVELRCDPISGHTALYWYRQSLGQGLEFLIYFQGNSAPDKSGLPSDRFSAERTGGSVSTLTIQRTQQEDSAVYLCASTSEPSSGNTIYFGEGSWLTVV.

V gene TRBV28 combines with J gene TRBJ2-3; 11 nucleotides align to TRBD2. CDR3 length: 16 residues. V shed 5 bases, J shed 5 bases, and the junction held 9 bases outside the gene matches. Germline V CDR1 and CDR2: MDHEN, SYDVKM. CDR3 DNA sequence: TGTGCCAGCAGTCCCCAGGCCCTAGCGGGGGGAGATACGCAGTATTTT. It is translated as CASSPQALAGGDTQYF.

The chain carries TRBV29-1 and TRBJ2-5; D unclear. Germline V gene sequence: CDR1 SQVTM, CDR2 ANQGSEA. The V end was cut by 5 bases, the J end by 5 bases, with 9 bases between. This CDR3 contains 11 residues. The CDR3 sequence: CSVPIGETQYF. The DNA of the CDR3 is TGCAGCGTTCCTATCGGGGAGACCCAGTACTTC.

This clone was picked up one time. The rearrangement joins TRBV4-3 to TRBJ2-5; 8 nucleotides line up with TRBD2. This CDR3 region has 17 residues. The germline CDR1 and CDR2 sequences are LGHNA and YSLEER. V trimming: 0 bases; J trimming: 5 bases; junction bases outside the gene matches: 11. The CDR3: CASSQDQLAVRYETQYF. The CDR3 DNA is TGCGCCAGCAGCCAAGATCAACTAGCGGTCCGATATGAGACCCAGTACTTC.

CDR3 sequence (DNA): TGTGCCAGCAGTCAACGTAGGGGTGGAGGGAATCAGCCCCAGCATTTT. Residues: CASSQRRGGGNQPQHF. The rearrangement links TRBV28 to TRBJ1-5, with D perhaps matching TRBD1 (5 bases). The germline CDR1 and CDR2 sequences are MDHEN and SYDVKM. Trimming stripped 5 bases from V and 4 bases from J, with 18 bases between. The CDR3 consists of 16 residues.

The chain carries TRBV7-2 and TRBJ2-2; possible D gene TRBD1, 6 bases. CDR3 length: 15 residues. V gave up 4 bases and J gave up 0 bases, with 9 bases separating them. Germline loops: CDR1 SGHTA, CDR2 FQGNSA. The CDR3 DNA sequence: TGTGCCAGCAGCTACGGACAGACGAACACCGGGGAGCTGTTTTTT. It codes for CASSYGQTNTGELFF.

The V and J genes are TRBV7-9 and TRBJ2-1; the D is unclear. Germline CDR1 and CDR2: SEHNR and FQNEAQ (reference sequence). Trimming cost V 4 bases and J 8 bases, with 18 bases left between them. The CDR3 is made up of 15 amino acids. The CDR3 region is CASSSLPVGFDEQFF. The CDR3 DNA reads TGTGCCAGCAGCTCCCTACCGGTCGGGTTCGATGAGCAGTTCTTC.

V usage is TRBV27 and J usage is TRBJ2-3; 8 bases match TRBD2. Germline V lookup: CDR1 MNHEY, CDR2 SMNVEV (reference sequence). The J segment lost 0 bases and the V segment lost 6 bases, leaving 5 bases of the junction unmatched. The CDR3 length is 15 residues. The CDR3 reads CASRGTRPSTDTQYF. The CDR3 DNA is TGTGCCAGCAGGGGGACTAGGCCCAGCACAGATACGCAGTATTTT.

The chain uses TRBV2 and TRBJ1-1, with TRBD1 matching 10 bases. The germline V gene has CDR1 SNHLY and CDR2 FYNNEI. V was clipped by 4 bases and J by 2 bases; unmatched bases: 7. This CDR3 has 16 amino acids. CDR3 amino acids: CASSATGTGVNTEAFF. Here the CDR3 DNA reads TGTGCCAGCAGTGCCACCGGGACAGGGGTAAACACTGAAGCTTTCTTT.

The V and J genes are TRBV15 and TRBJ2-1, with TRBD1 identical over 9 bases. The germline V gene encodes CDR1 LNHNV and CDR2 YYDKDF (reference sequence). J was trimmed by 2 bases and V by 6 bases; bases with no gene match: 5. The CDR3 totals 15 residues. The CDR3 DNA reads TGTGCCACCAGACCGGGACAGGGACCCTACAATGAGCAGTTCTTC. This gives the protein CATRPGQGPYNEQFF.

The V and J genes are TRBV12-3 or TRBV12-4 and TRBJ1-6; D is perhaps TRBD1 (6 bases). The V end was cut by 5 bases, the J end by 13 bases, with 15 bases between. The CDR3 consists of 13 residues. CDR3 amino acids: CASSTRQDLPLHF. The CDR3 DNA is TGTGCCAGCAGTACCCGACAGGATCTTCCCCTCCACTTT.

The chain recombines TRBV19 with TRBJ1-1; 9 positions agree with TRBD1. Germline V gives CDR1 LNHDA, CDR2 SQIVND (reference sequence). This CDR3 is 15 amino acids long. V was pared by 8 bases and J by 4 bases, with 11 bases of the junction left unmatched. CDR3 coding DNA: TGTGCCAGTTCCAGTTACGCGACAGGGGGCACTGAAGCTTTCTTT. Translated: CASSSYATGGTEAFF.

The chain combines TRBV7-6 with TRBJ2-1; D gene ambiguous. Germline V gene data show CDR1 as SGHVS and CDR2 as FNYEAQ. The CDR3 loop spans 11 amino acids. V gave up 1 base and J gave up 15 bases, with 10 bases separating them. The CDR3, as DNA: TGTGCCAGCAGCTTAGGCTTAGATCGGTTCTTC. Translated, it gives CASSLGLDRFF.

The chain's CDR3 is CASSAGQGIGSPLHF. In DNA, the CDR3 is TGTGCCAGCTCAGCCGGACAGGGAATAGGGTCACCCCTCCACTTT. This chain uses TRBV18 with TRBJ1-6, with 8 bases lining up with TRBD1. V gave up 5 bases and J gave up 10 bases; unmatched junction bases: 10. This CDR3 has 15 residues. Germline CDR1 KGHSH, CDR2 LQKENI.

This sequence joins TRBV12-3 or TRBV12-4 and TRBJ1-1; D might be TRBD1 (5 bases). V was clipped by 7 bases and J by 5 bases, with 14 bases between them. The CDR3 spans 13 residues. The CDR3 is CASNHRIRTEAFF. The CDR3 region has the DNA TGTGCCAGCAACCACAGGATTCGGACTGAAGCTTTCTTT.

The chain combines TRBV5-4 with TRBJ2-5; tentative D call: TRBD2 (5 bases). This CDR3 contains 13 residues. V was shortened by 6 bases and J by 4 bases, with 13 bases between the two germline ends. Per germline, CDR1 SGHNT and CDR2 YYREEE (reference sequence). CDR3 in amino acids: CASTRGIGETQYF. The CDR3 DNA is TGTGCCAGCACCCGGGGTATCGGAGAGACCCAGTACTTC.

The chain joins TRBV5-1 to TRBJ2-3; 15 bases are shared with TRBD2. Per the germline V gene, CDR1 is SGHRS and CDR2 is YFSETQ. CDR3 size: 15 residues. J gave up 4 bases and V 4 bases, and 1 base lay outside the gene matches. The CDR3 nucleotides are TGCGCCAGCAGCCGGACTAGCGGGGGGGCAGATACGCAGTATTTT. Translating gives CASSRTSGGADTQYF.

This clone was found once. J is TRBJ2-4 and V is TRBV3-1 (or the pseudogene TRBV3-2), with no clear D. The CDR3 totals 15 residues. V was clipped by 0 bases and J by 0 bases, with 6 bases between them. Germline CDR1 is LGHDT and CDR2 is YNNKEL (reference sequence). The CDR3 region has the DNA TGTGCCAGCAGCCAAGAGCGCATAGCCAAAAACATTCAGTACTTC. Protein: CASSQERIAKNIQYF.